Listed below are T cell receptor beta chains from one sample, sequenced in a study of neurological immune-mediated disorders. TCRdb processed the 5' RACE reads anew with MiXCR; each CDR3 protein has one entry. This sample has 60,000 to 85,000 distinct CDR3 sequences, with 5% to 5.5% found just once. The sample was PBMCs. These receptors came from a woman under 40 with multiple sclerosis. The CDR3 runs from the conserved cysteine through the conserved F or W. A D gene is named only where the DNA matches it firmly. Clone size appears in some rows only: once, few, many, or a class for an expanded clone.

j_gene	d_gene	len	abundance	v_gene	CDR3aa	CDR3nt
TRBJ2-3	NA	13	many	TRBV6-5	CASRRGLTDTQYF	TGTGCCAGCAGGCGGGGGCTCACAGATACGCAGTATTTT
TRBJ2-1	NA	13	NA	TRBV5-4	CASSLDNNNEQFF	TGTGCCAGCAGCTTGGACAACAACAATGAGCAGTTCTTC
TRBJ2-1	NA	13	many	TRBV7-7	CASSFDRGNEQFF	TGTGCCAGCAGCTTCGATAGGGGGAATGAGCAGTTCTTC
TRBJ1-1	NA	16	NA	TRBV18	CASSPLGRTMNTEAFF	TGTGCCAGCTCACCACTGGGCAGAACTATGAACACTGAAGCTTTCTTT
TRBJ1-3	NA	14	many	TRBV7-2	CASSQRQTGNTIYF	TGTGCCAGCAGCCAGAGACAGACTGGAAACACCATATATTTT
TRBJ1-1	NA	13	NA	TRBV29-1	CSVETVANTEAFF	TGCAGCGTTGAAACGGTGGCGAACACTGAAGCTTTCTTT
TRBJ1-1	NA	12	many	TRBV6-6	CASSYQGFEAFF	TGTGCCAGCAGTTATCAGGGGTTTGAAGCTTTCTTT
TRBJ1-1	NA	15	many	TRBV5-1	CASSWEISGDTEAFF	TGCGCCAGCAGCTGGGAAATAAGCGGGGACACTGAAGCTTTCTTT
TRBJ1-4	NA	14	many	TRBV28	CASTAGATNEKLFF	TGTGCCAGCACAGCAGGGGCTACTAATGAAAAACTGTTTTTT
TRBJ2-7	TRBD2	15	many	TRBV5-1	CASSQQPGLAYEQYF	TGCGCCAGCAGCCAACAACCGGGACTAGCCTACGAGCAGTACTTC
TRBJ2-1	TRBD1	15	many	TRBV5-1	CASSFWQGARNEQFF	TGCGCCAGCAGCTTTTGGCAGGGGGCGCGCAATGAGCAGTTCTTC
TRBJ1-4	TRBD1	15	many	TRBV18	CASSPKGQGNEKLFF	TGTGCCAGCTCACCCAAAGGACAGGGCAATGAAAAACTGTTTTTT
TRBJ2-3	NA	13	many	TRBV20-1	CSARVSGSDTQYF	TGCAGTGCTAGAGTTTCCGGGAGCGATACGCAGTATTTT
TRBJ1-1	TRBD1	15	many	TRBV4-1	CASSQVWTGNTEAFF	TGCGCCAGCAGCCAAGTTTGGACAGGGAACACTGAAGCTTTCTTT